Listed below are T cell receptor beta chains from one sample, sequenced in a study of T cells in Graves' hyperthyroidism and ophthalmopathy. One entry per CDR3 protein, called by TCRdb with MiXCR from the multiplex PCR reads. Seen here are more than 150,000 distinct CDR3 sequences, over 15% observed once, and the top ten hold about 29%. The sequenced sample consisted of blood. The receptor set was obtained from a woman aged 45-65 years with Graves' hyperthyroidism. Both conserved end residues are part of each CDR3. A D gene is named only where the DNA matches it firmly. Part of the rows lack a size; the others show once, few, many or a class for expanded clones.

V	J	size	D	DNA	CDR3
TRBV27	TRBJ2-7	once	TRBD1	TGTGCCAGCAGTTTATCGACAGGGGAAGCTCGCGAGCAGTACTTC	CASSLSTGEAREQYF
TRBV2	TRBJ1-1	many	-	TGTGCCAGCAGTGAATGGAGACTGAACACTGAAGCTTTCTTT	CASSEWRLNTEAFF
TRBV20-1	TRBJ1-5	many	-	TGCAGTGCTAGAAGACGGAGAGGTGGCAATCAGCCCCAGCATTTT	CSARRRRGGNQPQHF
TRBV6-2/TRBV6-3	TRBJ2-3	many	-	TGTGCCAGCAGTTACTCGCTGGGGATCCCGACAGATACGCAGTATTTT	CASSYSLGIPTDTQYF
TRBV4-2	TRBJ1-1	-	-	TGTGCCAGCAGCCAAGATCGTGGAATGAACACTGAAGCTTTCTTT	CASSQDRGMNTEAFF
TRBV11-3	TRBJ2-1	-	-	TGTGCCAGCAGCCCCGCGCCGAGCTCCTACAATGAGCAGTTCTTC	CASSPAPSSYNEQFF
TRBV20-1	TRBJ2-2	few	-	TGCAGTGCTAGTCCCGACATGGGGTCCGGGGAGCTGTTTTTT	CSASPDMGSGELFF
TRBV6-2/TRBV6-3	TRBJ1-2	many	-	TGTGCCAGCAGTTACTCCGGAGGGGGGAACGGCTACACCTTC	CASSYSGGGNGYTF
TRBV19	TRBJ1-2	many	TRBD1	TGTGCCAGTATTGACAGGGCCTATGGCTACACCTTC	CASIDRAYGYTF
TRBV7-2	TRBJ2-3	many	-	TGTGCCAGCAGCCAACTACGGGGGCGAGCGGTCCTGGAGGATACGCAGTATTTT	CASSQLRGRAVLEDTQYF
TRBV18	TRBJ2-5	few	TRBD1	TGTGCCAGCTCACCACGCGGACAGGGCCGAATGGCCCAGTACTTC	CASSPRGQGRMAQYF
TRBV18	TRBJ1-2	many	-	TGTGCCAGCTCACCAGGACAGCTTTCTGACTATGGCTACACCTTC	CASSPGQLSDYGYTF
TRBV29-1	TRBJ2-1	few	TRBD1	TGCAGCGTTGAAAATAGTGGCAGGGGGACTGAGCAGTTCTTC	CSVENSGRGTEQFF
TRBV7-9	TRBJ2-3	many	TRBD2	TGTGCCAGCAGCCCTAGCGGGGGCTTCGCAGATACGCAGTATTTT	CASSPSGGFADTQYF
TRBV5-1	TRBJ1-5	many	-	TGCGCCAGCAGCTTGGGGGGATCGACTAGCAATCAGCCCCAGCATTTT	CASSLGGSTSNQPQHF
TRBV7-9	TRBJ1-2	many	-	TGTGCCAGCAGCTTAGCGGACAACAACTATGGCTACACCTTC	CASSLADNNYGYTF
TRBV29-1	TRBJ1-1	many	-	TGCAGCGTTGATGCAGGACAGAACACTGAAGCTTTCTTT	CSVDAGQNTEAFF
TRBV7-9	TRBJ2-7	many	-	TGTGCCAGCAGCATTACAGGGTTCGAGCAGTACTTC	CASSITGFEQYF
TRBV6-4	TRBJ1-1	few	-	TGTGCCAGCAGTTACACCGCATCGGGGGGGGGGGGGGACACTGAAGCTTTCTTT	CASSYTASGGGGDTEAFF
TRBV2	TRBJ1-2	many	-	TGTGCCAGCAGTGAATGGGAGGACTATGGCTACACCTTC	CASSEWEDYGYTF
TRBV7-9	TRBJ1-2	few	-	TGTGCCAGCAGCTCGGGCCTGGACCCCTATGGCTACACCTTC	CASSSGLDPYGYTF
TRBV6-1	TRBJ1-5	many	-	TGTGCCAGCAGTGAAAAAATAAAGGGCTTGGAGCCCCAGCATTTT	CASSEKIKGLEPQHF
TRBV19	TRBJ2-7	many	-	TGTGCCAGTAGTAGGTTAGGGACGGTGGGCTACGAGCAGTACTTC	CASSRLGTVGYEQYF
TRBV12-3/TRBV12-4	TRBJ2-7	-	-	TGTGCCAGCAGTTCAGGCGTATTCGAGCAGTACTTC	CASSSGVFEQYF
TRBV11-3	TRBJ1-1	many	-	TGTGCCAGCAGCTTAGGGGCAGGCACTGAAGCTTTCTTT	CASSLGAGTEAFF
TRBV20-1	TRBJ1-1	many	-	TGCAGTGCTCGGACAGTACCTGGCGGAGAAGCTTTCTTT	CSARTVPGGEAFF
TRBV12-3/TRBV12-4	TRBJ1-2	-	-	TGTGCCAGCAGTTTTAGTTACGGTCAAGGGAATGGCTACACCTTC	CASSFSYGQGNGYTF
TRBV6-5	TRBJ1-4	many	-	TGTGCCAGCAGTTACATGGGGAATGAAAAACTGTTTTTT	CASSYMGNEKLFF
TRBV19	TRBJ1-2	many	TRBD1	TGTGCCAGCCGGGGACAGGGTTTTCTTGGCTACACCTTC	CASRGQGFLGYTF
TRBV5-8	TRBJ2-2	many	TRBD1	TGTGCCAGCAGGCTAGGGACAGGGGGCAACACCGGGGAGCTGTTTTTT	CASRLGTGGNTGELFF
TRBV27	TRBJ2-1	few	TRBD2	TGTGCCAGCAGTTTATTTGCCCCCCTCCTAGCGGGGGGGCTCAATGAGCAGTTCTTC	CASSLFAPLLAGGLNEQFF
TRBV7-2	TRBJ1-1	many	TRBD1	TGTGCCAGCAGCACGGACAGGGGGGCAGCACAAGCTTTCTTT	CASSTDRGAAQAFF
TRBV12-3/TRBV12-4	TRBJ2-1	once	TRBD2	TGTGCCAGCAGTTTGTCTAGCGGGAGGGTCTTTAAACGAGAGCAGTTCTTC	CASSLSSGRVFKREQFF
TRBV6-2/TRBV6-3	TRBJ2-3	-	TRBD1	TGTGCCAGCAGTGCGACAGGGGGGACCCAGCCCCAGTATTTT	CASSATGGTQPQYF
TRBV4-3	TRBJ2-7	many	-	TGCGCCAGCAGCCAAGATTGGCTGGGGCCTGGCAACGAGCAGTACTTC	CASSQDWLGPGNEQYF
TRBV18	TRBJ2-3	many	-	TGTGCCAGCTCCGGCTGGGGGTTAGATACGCAGTATTTT	CASSGWGLDTQYF
TRBV2	TRBJ1-4	many	TRBD1	TGTGCCAGCCTGGGACAGGGTACTGAAAAACTGTTTTTT	CASLGQGTEKLFF
TRBV10-3	TRBJ2-6	few	-	TGTGCCATCAGTGATGTTTTCTCTGGGGCCAACGTCCTGACTTTC	CAISDVFSGANVLTF
TRBV9	TRBJ2-7	-	-	TGTGCCAGCAGCGTGGGCACCTTCTCCTACGAGCAGTACTTC	CASSVGTFSYEQYF
TRBV2	TRBJ2-7	many	TRBD1	TGTGCCAGCAGTGTCGGGACAGGGGGCAGCTACGAGCAGTACTTC	CASSVGTGGSYEQYF
TRBV6-1	TRBJ1-1	many	-	TGTGCCAGCAGTCAGTCGACAGCGATGAACACTGAAGCTTTCTTT	CASSQSTAMNTEAFF
TRBV18	TRBJ1-3	-	TRBD1	TGTGCCAGCTCACCGCTGGACAGGGTATCATCTGGAAACACCATATATTTT	CASSPLDRVSSGNTIYF
TRBV5-1	TRBJ2-5	few	TRBD2	TGCGCCAGCAGCTTCCCCGGGACTACGCAAGAGACCCAGTACTTC	CASSFPGTTQETQYF
TRBV29-1	TRBJ1-2	many	TRBD1	TGCAGCGTTCCGGGACAGGGGGCGACGGACTATGGCTACACCTTC	CSVPGQGATDYGYTF
TRBV12-3/TRBV12-4	TRBJ2-6	few	-	TGTGCCAGCTCCCCCGTCGGGTGGGTAACGGCGGGGGCCAACGTCCTGACTTTC	CASSPVGWVTAGANVLTF
TRBV19	TRBJ2-5	many	TRBD1	TGTGCCAGTAGTATTAGTTCGACAGGGAAAGAGACCCAGTACTTC	CASSISSTGKETQYF
TRBV5-1	TRBJ2-5	few	TRBD1	TGCGCCAGCAGCCCGACAGGGGAAGAGACCCAGTACTTC	CASSPTGEETQYF
TRBV25-1	TRBJ2-3	-	-	TGTGCCAGCGGGGCAGGGGTGACAGATACGCAGTATTTT	CASGAGVTDTQYF
TRBV15	TRBJ2-5	many	-	TGTGCCACCAGCAGTGCCCGGGGGCCCGGGAAGACCCAGTACTTC	CATSSARGPGKTQYF
TRBV9	TRBJ1-6	many	-	TGTGCCAGCACCGTAGGGGAGGGGAGGCCCCTCCACTTT	CASTVGEGRPLHF
TRBV5-4	TRBJ2-5	many	-	TGTGCCAGCAGCTTTTTAGAGACCCAGTACTTC	CASSFLETQYF
TRBV27	TRBJ2-3	many	-	TGTGCCAGTAGCGGCTACCAGCCAGATACGCAGTATTTT	CASSGYQPDTQYF
TRBV12-3/TRBV12-4	TRBJ2-1	many	TRBD2	TGTGCCAGCAGTTTAGCTAGTCGGGGACTAGCGGGGGGTTCGAATGAGCAGTTCTTC	CASSLASRGLAGGSNEQFF
TRBV7-9	TRBJ2-3	-	TRBD2	TGTGCCAGCAGCCAGGCGGGGGGGTCAGGAGATACGCAGTATTTT	CASSQAGGSGDTQYF
TRBV24-1	TRBJ2-1	many	-	TGTGCCACCAGTGCCCCTGTAACAGCCCGGCAGTTCTTC	CATSAPVTARQFF
TRBV27	TRBJ2-5	many	TRBD2	TGTGCCACCTCGGGACTAGCGCGAGAGACCCAGTACTTC	CATSGLARETQYF
TRBV6-2/TRBV6-3	TRBJ1-5	many	-	TGTGCCAGCAGCCCTGGCAGGGGTGGGCAGCCCCAGCATTTT	CASSPGRGGQPQHF
TRBV18	TRBJ2-2	many	TRBD1	TGTGCCAGCTCACCACAAGGGACAGGGAATACCGGGGAGCTGTTTTTT	CASSPQGTGNTGELFF
TRBV4-1	TRBJ2-6	many	-	TGCGCCAGCAGCCAGTCCAGTCAGGGCTCTGGGGCCAACGTCCTGACTTTC	CASSQSSQGSGANVLTF